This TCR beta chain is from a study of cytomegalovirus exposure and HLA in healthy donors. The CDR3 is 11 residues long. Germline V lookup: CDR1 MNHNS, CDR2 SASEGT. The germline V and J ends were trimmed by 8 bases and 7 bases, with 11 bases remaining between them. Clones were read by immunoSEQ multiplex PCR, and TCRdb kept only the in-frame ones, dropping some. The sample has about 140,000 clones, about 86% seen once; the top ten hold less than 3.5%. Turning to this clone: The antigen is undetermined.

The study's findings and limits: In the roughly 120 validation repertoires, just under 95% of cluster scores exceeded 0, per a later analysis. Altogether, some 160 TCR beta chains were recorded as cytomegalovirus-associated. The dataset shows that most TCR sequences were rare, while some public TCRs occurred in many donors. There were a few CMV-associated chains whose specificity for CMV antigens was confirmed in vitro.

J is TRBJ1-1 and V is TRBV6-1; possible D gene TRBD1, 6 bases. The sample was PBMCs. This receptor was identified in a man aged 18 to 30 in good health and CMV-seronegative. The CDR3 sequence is CASPRGIEAFF. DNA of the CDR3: TGTGCCAGCCCGAGGGGGATTGAAGCTTTCTTT.